Detailed here is one T cell receptor beta chain. Its antigen is as yet unknown. TCRdb's copy holds only in-frame clones and misses some; the assay was immunoSEQ multiplex PCR. The profile shows about 45,000 clones, roughly 86% of them singletons. The sample belongs to a study of T cell clones after liver transplantation. Across the whole study: Samples came from ITN030ST, which attempted immunosuppression withdrawal within 2 years of liver transplantation. TCRbeta sequencing after a pre-transplant mixed lymphocyte reaction identified graft-donor-reactive clones, later tracked in post-transplant blood.

Whole-study findings and limits: Migration into the graft, not deletion, may explain lost graft donor-reactive T cells.

CDR3 length equals 16 residues. CD3+CD4+ and CD3+CD8+ cells were FACS-sorted from thawed unstimulated PBMCs. This sample comprised CD4+ T cells from blood, obtained 24 months after liver transplant. The sequence was collected from a human patient who received a liver transplant. The graft donor may have contributed some T cells. J is TRBJ2-1 and V is TRBV1; TRBD1 is the table's D call and was not checked against the DNA. TRBV1 is flagged as a pseudogene. The CDR3 loop reads CTSSPRQGTAGNEQFF. For the CDR3, the DNA is TGCACCAGCAGCCCCAGACAGGGGACAGCAGGCAATGAGCAGTTCTTC.